The clone carrying this T cell receptor (beta chain) has just a few counts. Its specificity is unknown. V was shortened by 2 bases and J by 8 bases, with 18 bases between the two germline ends. There are 15 residues in the CDR3. CDR1 and CDR2 from the germline V gene are SGDLS and YYNGEE. This record comes from a study of blood T cells in healthy people across ages. Study-level information: About one barcoded beta molecule per two T cells was captured by template switching.

Study-wide results and caveats: Roughly linear declines in TCR beta diversity per million T cells occurred with age.

The use of a sample-barcoded 5' primer and a J-beta primer mix characterized a second PCR of roughly 6 to 11 cycles. Using its own MiXCR run on the 5' RACE reads, TCRdb lists one record per CDR3 protein. The data contain about 640,000 distinct CDR3 sequences, roughly 53% of them seen just once; the ten biggest clones take up over 30%. The sequenced sample was blood. This chain connects TRBV9 to TRBJ2-3, with a tentative D call TRBD2 (6 bases). This TCR was sampled from a man aged 55 to 70 in good health. CDR3 coding DNA: TGTGCCAGCAGCGTTGGAGGGACTGACACTGGTACGCAGTATTTT. It yields the protein CASSVGGTDTGTQYF.